This TCR beta chain is from a study of blood T cell repertoires in COVID-19. Study context: Whether acute or convalescent, the COVID-19 samples came from the United States, Italy and Spain.

The length of the CDR3 is 15 residues. Germline trimming cut 6 bases from V and 2 bases from J; bases unmatched to any gene: 4. Per the germline V gene, CDR1 is MNHEY and CDR2 is SVGAGI. Enrolment of Seattle patients took place during active infection, and they were followed longitudinally. In the original workflow: Reference gene primer amplification yielded estimated nucleated cell counts. The repertoire was sequenced with immunoSEQ multiplex PCR; TCRdb's copy has only in-frame clones and lacks some. That table gives V, J and clone size, and the DNA gave D and trimming. The table lists 150,000 or so clones, around 87% of them singletons.

This TCR was recovered from a man younger than 35 with COVID-19, enrolled during active disease. The gene calls are TRBV6-5 and TRBJ2-2, with 9 bases matching TRBD2. The sequenced sample was peripheral blood. CDR3 amino acids: CASRRLAANTGELFF. The CDR3 bases are TGTGCCAGCAGAAGACTAGCGGCCAACACCGGGGAGCTGTTTTTT.